The rows below give T cell receptor beta chains drawn from one sample of a study of CD8+ T cells in alopecia areata. Clones were sequenced by immunoSEQ multiplex PCR, and TCRdb holds only the in-frame ones, with some missing. Here the sample spans some 190,000 clones, 50% to 60% being singletons. The specimen comprised CD4+ T cells sorted from blood, sampled at week 4, from a patient treated with tofacitinib. The source is a human donor with alopecia areata. Both conserved end residues are part of each CDR3. D genes are given only for firm matches. Clone size is stated in some rows and not others, as once, few, many or a class when expanded.

v_gene	j_gene	d_gene	abundance	CDR3aa	CDR3nt
TRBV7-9	TRBJ1-2	-	-	CASSLAPEGYTF	TGTGCCAGCAGCTTAGCGCCGGAAGGCTACACCTTC
TRBV5-6	TRBJ1-3	-	-	CASSLRISGNTIYF	TGTGCCAGCAGCTTGAGGATCTCTGGAAACACCATATATTTT
TRBV5-4	TRBJ2-7	TRBD2	-	CASSDRRGLAPYEQYF	TGTGCCAGCAGCGATCGACGGGGACTAGCACCCTACGAGCAGTACTTC
TRBV5-4	TRBJ2-7	TRBD1	-	CASSLGTGVSYEQYF	TGTGCCAGCAGCTTAGGGACAGGGGTCTCCTACGAGCAGTACTTC
TRBV2	TRBJ2-7	TRBD2	once	CASREKSSGSYEQYF	TGTGCCAGCAGGGAAAAGTCTAGCGGGAGTTACGAGCAGTACTTC
TRBV5-1	TRBJ2-3	-	-	CASSLAGDFTDTQYF	TGCGCCAGCAGCTTGGCAGGGGATTTCACAGATACGCAGTATTTT
TRBV16	TRBJ2-6	-	-	CASSQSEGREAGANVLTF	TGTGCCAGCAGCCAATCAGAGGGCAGGGAGGCTGGGGCCAACGTCCTGACTTTC
TRBV30	TRBJ2-6	-	-	CAWSVMVTSGANVLTF	TGTGCCTGGAGTGTGATGGTAACTTCTGGGGCCAACGTCCTGACTTTC
TRBV29-1	TRBJ2-3	-	-	CSVEGGSGTDTQYF	TGCAGCGTTGAAGGCGGTAGCGGTACAGATACGCAGTATTTT
TRBV30	TRBJ2-7	-	-	CAWKGFSIGEQYF	TGTGCCTGGAAGGGGTTTTCGATAGGCGAGCAGTACTTC
TRBV4-3	TRBJ2-3	TRBD2	few	CASSRGGEYTDTQYF	TGCGCCAGCAGCCGGGGAGGGGAGTACACAGATACGCAGTATTTT
TRBV7-3	TRBJ2-1	-	-	CASSFQPGLGGYNEQFF	TGTGCCAGCAGCTTTCAACCGGGCCTCGGGGGATACAATGAGCAGTTCTTC
TRBV9	TRBJ2-5	TRBD2	-	CASSVAAGGQGETQYF	TGTGCCAGCAGCGTAGCAGCGGGAGGTCAAGGAGAGACCCAGTACTTC
TRBV27	TRBJ1-4	-	-	CASSFGGQKLFF	TGTGCCAGCAGTTTTGGGGGGCAAAAACTGTTTTTT
TRBV7-9	TRBJ2-7	TRBD1	-	CASSLVEQGKAREQYF	TGTGCCAGCAGCTTAGTAGAACAGGGGAAGGCGCGCGAGCAGTACTTC
TRBV28	TRBJ2-5	-	few	CASRPTGWETQYF	TGTGCCAGCAGGCCAACAGGGTGGGAGACCCAGTACTTC
TRBV7-2	TRBJ2-5	TRBD2	-	CASTTRTSGRGVKTQYF	TGTGCCAGCACGACCCGGACTAGCGGGAGGGGAGTGAAGACCCAGTACTTC
TRBV2	TRBJ2-1	-	-	CASSIQGGNEQFF	TGTGCCAGCAGTATACAGGGGGGGAATGAGCAGTTCTTC
TRBV15	TRBJ2-7	-	-	CATSREVPGGEQYF	TGTGCCACCAGCAGAGAGGTGCCGGGCGGCGAGCAGTACTTC